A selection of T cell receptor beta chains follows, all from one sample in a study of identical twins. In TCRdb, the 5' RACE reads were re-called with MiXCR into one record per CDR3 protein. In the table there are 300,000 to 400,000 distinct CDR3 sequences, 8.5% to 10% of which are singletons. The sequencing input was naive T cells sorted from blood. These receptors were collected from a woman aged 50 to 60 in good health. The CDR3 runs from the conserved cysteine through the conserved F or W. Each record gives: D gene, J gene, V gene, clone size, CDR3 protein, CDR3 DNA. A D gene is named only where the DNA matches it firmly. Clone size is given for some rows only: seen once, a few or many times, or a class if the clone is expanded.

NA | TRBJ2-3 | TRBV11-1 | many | CASSLAGADTQYF | TGTGCCAGCAGCTTGGCTGGGGCAGATACGCAGTATTTT
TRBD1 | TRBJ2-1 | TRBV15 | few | CATISQGVHRSYNEQFF | TGTGCCACCATAAGTCAGGGGGTTCATCGCTCCTACAATGAGCAGTTCTTC
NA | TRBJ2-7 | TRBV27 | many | CASSFLGPYEQYF | TGTGCCAGCAGTTTTCTGGGGCCCTACGAGCAGTACTTC
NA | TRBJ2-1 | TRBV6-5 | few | CASSYGLSSYNEQFF | TGTGCCAGCAGTTATGGGTTAAGCTCCTACAATGAGCAGTTCTTC
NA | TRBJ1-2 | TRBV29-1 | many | CSVDGGYTF | TGCAGCGTTGATGGTGGCTACACCTTC
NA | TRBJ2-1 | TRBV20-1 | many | CSARGSVDNEQFF | TGCAGTGCTAGAGGGTCAGTCGACAATGAGCAGTTCTTC
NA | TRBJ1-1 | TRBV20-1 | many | CSARDKADAEAFF | TGCAGTGCTAGAGATAAGGCCGACGCTGAAGCTTTCTTT
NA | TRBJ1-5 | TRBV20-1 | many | CSARGRGDQPQHF | TGCAGTGCTAGAGGCAGAGGGGATCAGCCCCAGCATTTT
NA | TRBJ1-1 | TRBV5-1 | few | CASSLIVSFHTEAFF | TGCGCCAGCAGCTTAATTGTCAGCTTTCACACTGAAGCTTTCTTT
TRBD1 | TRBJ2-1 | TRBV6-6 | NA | CASYVRDRSNNEQFF | TGTGCCAGCTACGTCCGGGACAGGTCCAACAATGAGCAGTTCTTC
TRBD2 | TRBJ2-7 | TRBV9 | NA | CASSVDGTSGSYEQYF | TGTGCCAGCAGCGTAGACGGGACTAGCGGATCCTACGAGCAGTACTTC
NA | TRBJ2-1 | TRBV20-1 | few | CSARGKIIYNEQFF | TGCAGTGCTAGAGGCAAAATTATATACAATGAGCAGTTCTTC
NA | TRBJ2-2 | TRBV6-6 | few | CASSDGAGTGELFF | TGTGCCAGCAGCGACGGGGCGGGTACCGGGGAGCTGTTTTTT
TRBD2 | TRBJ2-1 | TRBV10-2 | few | CASSVTGLGSEQFF | TGCGCCAGCAGTGTAACGGGACTAGGCTCGGAGCAGTTCTTC
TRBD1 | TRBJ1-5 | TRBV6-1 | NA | CATRSGTGDGSNQPQHF | TGTGCCACGAGATCCGGGACAGGGGATGGAAGCAATCAGCCCCAGCATTTT
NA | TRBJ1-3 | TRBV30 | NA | CAWSRQGGTIYF | TGTGCCTGGAGTAGGCAGGGAGGCACCATATATTTT
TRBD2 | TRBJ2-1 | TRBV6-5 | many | CASSYLAGGPGEQFF | TGTGCCAGCAGTTACCTAGCGGGAGGCCCCGGTGAGCAGTTCTTC
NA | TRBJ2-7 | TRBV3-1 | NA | CASSPYGTSSYEQYF | TGTGCCAGCAGCCCGTACGGGACTTCCTCTTACGAGCAGTACTTC
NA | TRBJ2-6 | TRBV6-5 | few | CASSSQRASGANVLTF | TGTGCCAGCAGTTCTCAGAGGGCCTCTGGGGCCAACGTCCTGACTTTC
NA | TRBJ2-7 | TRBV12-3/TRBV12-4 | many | CASTPTAGSSYEQYF | TGTGCCAGCACCCCAACGGCAGGTTCCTCCTACGAGCAGTACTTC
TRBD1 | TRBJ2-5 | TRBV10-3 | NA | CAISEPATGSGETQYF | TGTGCCATCAGTGAGCCCGCGACAGGGAGTGGGGAGACCCAGTACTTC
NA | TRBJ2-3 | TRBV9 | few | CASSVGAGTDTQYF | TGTGCCAGCAGCGTAGGCGCTGGGACAGATACGCAGTATTTT
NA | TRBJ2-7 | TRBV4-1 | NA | CASSQDLDHTSYEQYF | TGCGCCAGCAGCCAAGATCTGGACCATACCTCCTACGAGCAGTACTTC
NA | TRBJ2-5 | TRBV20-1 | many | CSARKETQYF | TGCAGTGCTAGAAAAGAGACCCAGTACTTC
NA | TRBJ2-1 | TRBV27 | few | CASSPKHPGSIHNEQFF | TGTGCCAGCAGTCCCAAACACCCGGGGAGTATCCACAATGAGCAGTTCTTC
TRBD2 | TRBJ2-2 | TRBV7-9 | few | CASSPPPGSGRTGELFF | TGTGCCAGCAGCCCCCCCCCGGGTAGCGGGAGGACCGGGGAGCTGTTTTTT
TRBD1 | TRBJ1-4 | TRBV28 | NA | CASSLTGTGIEKLFF | TGTGCCAGCAGTTTAACCGGGACAGGGATCGAAAAACTGTTTTTT
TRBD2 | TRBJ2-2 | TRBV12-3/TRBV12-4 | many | CASSLILRSGHTGELFF | TGTGCCAGCAGTTTAATTTTACGTAGCGGGCACACCGGGGAGCTGTTTTTT
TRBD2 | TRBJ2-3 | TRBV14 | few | CASSHRTSGRSDTQYF | TGTGCCAGCAGCCACCGGACTAGCGGGAGATCAGATACGCAGTATTTT
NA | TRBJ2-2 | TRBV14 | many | CASSLGLSSTGELFF | TGTGCCAGCAGCCTTGGACTATCGAGCACCGGGGAGCTGTTTTTT
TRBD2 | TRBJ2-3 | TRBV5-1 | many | CASRRGGLAEHTDTQYF | TGCGCCAGCAGGCGGGGGGGACTAGCGGAGCACACAGATACGCAGTATTTT
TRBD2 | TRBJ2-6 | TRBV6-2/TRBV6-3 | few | CASAGGANVLTF | TGTGCCAGTGCGGGAGGCGCCAACGTCCTGACTTTC
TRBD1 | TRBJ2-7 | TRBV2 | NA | CASSGTGVEQYF | TGTGCCAGCAGTGGGACAGGGGTCGAGCAGTACTTC
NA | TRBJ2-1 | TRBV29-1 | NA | CSVERSGSMNEQFF | TGCAGCGTTGAAAGGTCAGGTTCGATGAATGAGCAGTTCTTC
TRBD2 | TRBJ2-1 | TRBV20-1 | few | CSARDPGTSYNEQFF | TGCAGTGCTAGAGACCCCGGGACTAGTTACAATGAGCAGTTCTTC
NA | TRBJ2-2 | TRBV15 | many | CATSRDPTGELFF | TGTGCCACCAGCAGAGATCCTACCGGGGAGCTGTTTTTT
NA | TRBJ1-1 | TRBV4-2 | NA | CASSRGYRPNTEAFF | TGTGCCAGCAGCCGGGGGTATCGACCGAACACTGAAGCTTTCTTT
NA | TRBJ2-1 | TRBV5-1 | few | CASSLAGVAYNEQFF | TGCGCCAGCAGCTTGGCAGGGGTGGCCTACAATGAGCAGTTCTTC
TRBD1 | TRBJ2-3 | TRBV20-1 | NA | CSARRTGITDTQYF | TGCAGTGCTAGACGGACAGGGATCACAGATACGCAGTATTTT
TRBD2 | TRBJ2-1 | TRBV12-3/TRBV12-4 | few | CASSARGGPVIEQFF | TGTGCCAGCAGTGCGAGGGGAGGGCCAGTTATTGAGCAGTTCTTC
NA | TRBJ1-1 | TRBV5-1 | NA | CASSLEGGYPMRAFF | TGCGCCAGCAGCTTGGAAGGGGGTTACCCGATGAGGGCTTTCTTT